What follows are 2 T cell receptor beta chains derived from one specimen sequenced in a study of blood T cell repertoires in COVID-19 (dated by TCRdb to about 2020). Libraries were prepared through the immunoSEQ multiplex PCR assay. TCRdb retrieved this table from immuneACCESS and kept in-frame rearrangements only. Not all clones are present; in checked studies, unresolved V genes account for under half, and no reason is known for the remainder. This sample is represented by 120,000 or so clones; over 60% of them were singletons. Around 37% of the sample is held by the ten biggest clonotypes. Input material: peripheral blood. These TCRs come from a man aged 40-49 years with active or convalescent COVID-19.

The chain uses TRBV5-1 and TRBJ1-2; 12 nucleotides match TRBD1. CDR1 is SGHRS, CDR2 YFSETQ, per germline. This CDR3 spans 15 amino acids. The ends lost 0 bases at V and 6 bases at J; junction bases unmatched: 3. The CDR3, as DNA: TGCGCCAGCAGCTTGGCGGGGGACAGGGGGCATGGCTACACCTTC. Protein product: CASSLAGDRGHGYTF.

In its sample, this clone was seen a few times. The gene calls are TRBV7-6 and TRBJ2-2; weak D call: TRBD1 (6 bases). From germline, CDR1 is SGHVS and CDR2 FNYEAQ. This CDR3 region has 15 residues. The germline V and J ends were trimmed by 0 bases and 4 bases, with 9 bases remaining between them. CDR3 sequence (DNA): TGTGCCAGCAGCTTAGCGGCAGGGGCCACCGGGGAGCTGTTTTTT. Its protein product is CASSLAAGATGELFF.